This paragraph reports one T cell receptor (beta chain). Germline assignment: CDR1 SGDLS and CDR2 YYNGEE. CDR3 length: 16 residues. Losses at the gene ends were 0 bases for V and 0 bases for J; bases not matched to a gene: 2. This sample is part of a study of T-cell memory formation after mild COVID-19. Via MiXCR, TCRdb re-called the 5' RACE reads, giving one row per CDR3 protein. Of tens of thousands of distinct CDR3 sequences in the sample, approximately 13% are singletons; the top ten hold roughly 33%. The receptor's source is an adult woman who had mild COVID-19 (a few samples of this study predate the infection). Cell type and time point are not known. Input material: PBMCs or a T cell subset sorted from them (not recorded which). The rearrangement joins TRBV9 to TRBJ2-1; 8 bases fit TRBD2. The CDR3 DNA is TGTGCCAGCAGCGTAGGGCTAGCGGGCTCCTACAATGAGCAGTTCTTC. Residues: CASSVGLAGSYNEQFF.